Included here is one TCR beta chain sequence, with context. This clone's antigen is unknown. Per-base qualities were not stored, and no clone one base away is much larger. Sequences MNHEY (CDR1) and SVGAGI (CDR2) are obtained from the germline V gene. The CDR3 runs 15 residues from the cysteine to the phenylalanine. Only CDR3 DNA remains: 45 bases, in frame from the first base. Trimming removed 5 bases from V and 7 bases from J, leaving 20 bases between the germline ends. One collaborating source in Seattle enrolled patients during active infection and followed them longitudinally through the course of disease. Each collaborating institution followed its own protocols to collect whole blood in K2EDTA tubes. Collaborator samples were shipped for TCRbeta analysis as frozen whole blood, isolated PBMCs, or DNA extracted from either sample type. This record belongs to a study of blood T cell repertoires in COVID-19 (dated by TCRdb to the early 2020s). Concerning the study at large: The collaborator samples originated in the United States, Italy and Spain and spanned the acute and convalescent phases of COVID-19. Where available, HLA class I and class II types were obtained from metadata supplied by the sample provider rather than from assay-based typing. The prospective study material was composed of cDNA or gDNA derived from T cells, B-cell-depleted T cells, or PBMCs. The samples were drawn from two sources: the first 160 participants of the ongoing ImmuneRACE study, and fewer than 1,500 subjects contributed by 6 global collaborators. Deeply sampled blood TCRbeta repertoires from subjects exposed to, actively infected with, or recovered from COVID-19 were included in the dataset. A de-identified subject ID, COVID-19 status, age in years and sex were almost always included in the sample metadata. A freely available public database, intended as a resource for researchers studying the immune response to SARS-CoV-2, is where the repertoires were released. Results and caveats for the whole study, not just this receptor: Clinical and demographic metadata were provided uncurated, with the amount varying by source and participant.

The immunoSEQ Assay, a bias-controlled multiplex PCR, was used to amplify TCRbeta CDR3 regions from genomic DNA. Per the authors' processing: The number of nucleated cells in each sample was estimated from the amplification of reference gene primers within the assay. To quantify the absolute abundance of each unique TCRbeta CDR3 rearrangement, sequence reads were collapsed and filtered. For each sample, productive Simpson clonality was calculated as the square root of Simpson's diversity index over productive rearrangements. Not all clones reach the TCRdb copy of this immuneACCESS table, which keeps in-frame sequences only. Checked studies attribute under half of the gap to unresolved V genes and leave the rest unexplained. V and J calls and clone size are as listed in that table; D and trimming were resolved from the DNA. In this sample the table shows over 250,000 clones, 90% of which occur a single time. The leading ten clones occupy around 5.8% of the sample.

Here the chain combines TRBV6-5 and TRBJ2-5; the D gene is possibly TRBD1, with 5 bases matching. The receptor was isolated from a woman aged 50 to 65 with COVID-19, enrolled during active disease. The sample taken for sequencing was peripheral blood. CDR3 reads: CASSRSHPGMGTQYF. The sequence in DNA is TGTGCCAGCAGTCGCTCCCACCCAGGGATGGGGACCCAGTACTTC.